The sequence of this T cell receptor (beta chain) was determined in a study of PD-L1 blockade in urothelial cancer. Study-wide points: Durable-benefit patients showed greater tumor-associated blood clone expansion at 3 weeks. Pretreatment clonality of the blood TCR repertoire below the median was predictive of superior survival.

Some clones are missing from TCRdb's copy, which holds only in-frame ones; the method was immunoSEQ multiplex PCR. The sample has approximately 91,000 clones, roughly 80% seen once. Concerning this clone: The target antigen is unknown.

Time point reported: peripheral blood 6 weeks after treatment start. CDR1 and CDR2 from the germline V gene are LGHNA and YSLEER. V was trimmed by 0 bases and J by 3 bases, leaving 14 bases between them. The length of the CDR3 is 16 residues. The receptor's source is a man aged 65 to 85 with urothelial cancer. The J gene is TRBJ1-2, the V gene TRBV4-3; possibly TRBD1 for D (5 bases). Sequences were derived from PBMCs, sampled around atezolizumab (anti-PD-L1) treatment. CDR3: CASSQDSEGTYYGYTF. In DNA form, the CDR3 reads TGCGCCAGCAGCCAAGATTCGGAAGGGACTTACTATGGCTACACCTTC.